This record looks at one T cell receptor beta chain sequence and its context. The method was immunoSEQ multiplex PCR; TCRdb's version includes in-frame clones alone and lacks a portion of them. Of more than 150,000 clones in the sample, over 85% are singletons; the top ten hold more than 1.2%. This sample was included in a study of control samples from healthy donors and cancer patients. The V gene's germline CDR1 is MNHEY and CDR2 SVGAGI. This CDR3 contains 11 residues. V lost 4 bases and J lost 10, with 10 bases in between. The TCR was taken from a man in his late teens or twenties in good health. This chain connects TRBV6-5 to TRBJ1-1; D remains unclear. Sequenced material: blood. This CDR3 reads CASSSQERAFF. In DNA, the CDR3 is TGTGCCAGCAGTTCGCAGGAACGAGCTTTCTTT.